This T cell receptor (beta chain) was documented in a study of T cell responses to AZD1222 COVID-19 vaccine. General study results and limits: Increased Spike-specific TCR breadth and depth were observed after two AZD1222 doses. The reported proportion of spike-specific TCRs targeting unmutated variant regions was nearly half. Clonal diversity was possibly underestimated, and the donors were mostly white British, with more females.

Produced via immunoSEQ multiplex PCR; TCRdb's table is partial and in-frame only. The sample contains around 150,000 clones, 91% of which appear only once. About this clone itself: Its antigen is unknown.

CDR3 length equals 13 residues. The V and J ends lost 6 bases and 3 bases respectively, with 10 bases between them. Germline CDR1 MDHEN, CDR2 SYDVKM. This sequence originates from an adult who received the AZD1222 COVID-19 vaccine. The sequencing here drew on peripheral blood, taken 28 days after the second AZD1222 dose. The chain carries TRBV28 and TRBJ2-3; D gene unclear. The chain's CDR3 is CASRYTATDTQYF. The DNA of the CDR3 is TGTGCCAGCAGATACACAGCGACAGATACGCAGTATTTT.